This is a list of T cell receptor beta chains from one sample in a study of blood T cell repertoires in COVID-19. The protocol was immunoSEQ multiplex PCR, while the TCRdb copy is restricted to in-frame clones and leaves out a portion. The repertoire holds approximately 280,000 clones, with 87% as singletons. The sequenced sample was PBMCs or T cells enriched from blood (not recorded which). Source of these receptors: a middle-aged woman who had recovered from COVID-19. CDR3s include the opening cysteine and the closing phenylalanine or tryptophan. D genes are given only for firm matches. The size of a clone is reported for some rows only, either as once, few or many, or as a class for expanded clones.

d_gene | j_gene | abundance | v_gene | CDR3nt | CDR3aa
TRBD2 | TRBJ2-2 | NA | TRBV7-2 | TGTGCCAGCAGCTTATTAGCGGGAGGGCTGGGGACCGGGGAGCTGTTTTTT | CASSLLAGGLGTGELFF
NA | TRBJ2-3 | NA | TRBV5-1 | TGCGCCAGCAGCCCTGGCGGGGCCGGGACAGATACGCAGTATTTT | CASSPGGAGTDTQYF
TRBD2 | TRBJ2-2 | NA | TRBV4-2 | TGTGCCAGCAGCCAAGAGGCGGGAGGAAACACCGGGGAGCTGTTTTTT | CASSQEAGGNTGELFF
NA | TRBJ2-7 | few | TRBV19 | TGTGCCAGTAACCTCGTCGGCGGGGCCCCCTACGAGCAGTACTTC | CASNLVGGAPYEQYF
NA | TRBJ1-6 | NA | TRBV30 | TGTGCCTGGAGTGTTCGGACAAGGGGTAATTCACCCCTCCACTTT | CAWSVRTRGNSPLHF
TRBD2 | TRBJ2-1 | NA | TRBV6-2/TRBV6-3 | TGTGCCAGCAGTCCCGGACTAGCGGGTACAATGAAGCAGTTCTTC | CASSPGLAGTMKQFF
NA | TRBJ1-2 | NA | TRBV28 | TGTGCCAGCAGTTTATTCCAGGGGTATGGCTACACCTTC | CASSLFQGYGYTF
NA | TRBJ1-6 | NA | TRBV27 | TGTGCCAGATGGGCCGGACGCAGGGGTTCACCCCTCCACTTT | CARWAGRRGSPLHF
TRBD1 | TRBJ2-7 | NA | TRBV10-2 | TGCGCCAGCGAGCGAGGACAGGGGGCCGCCTACGAGCAGTACTTC | CASERGQGAAYEQYF
NA | TRBJ1-2 | NA | TRBV6-6 | TGTGCCAGCAGTCCCAGGGGCGGCACAGGCTACACCTTC | CASSPRGGTGYTF
NA | TRBJ2-2 | few | TRBV28 | TGTGCCAGCAGCGGCTATGGGACACCAAACACCGGGGAGCTGTTTTTT | CASSGYGTPNTGELFF
TRBD2 | TRBJ2-7 | NA | TRBV13 | TGTGCCAGCAGCTCGCGGACTAGCGGAACCTACGAGCAGTACTTC | CASSSRTSGTYEQYF
NA | TRBJ2-3 | NA | TRBV24-1 | TGTGCCACCAGTATAGGGAGTTTGGGCACAGATACGCAGTATTTT | CATSIGSLGTDTQYF
TRBD2 | TRBJ2-1 | NA | TRBV7-3 | TGTGCCAGCAGCCAGAACTTTTTAGCGGGAGTATCCAATGAGCAGTTCTTC | CASSQNFLAGVSNEQFF
TRBD1 | TRBJ2-1 | NA | TRBV6-4 | TGTGCCAGCAGCCGGGACAGGCGTTACAATGAGCAGTTCTTC | CASSRDRRYNEQFF
TRBD1 | TRBJ2-5 | NA | TRBV12-5 | TGTGCTAGTGCCGAGGGGGCAGAGACCCAGTACTTC | CASAEGAETQYF
NA | TRBJ1-4 | NA | TRBV6-5 | TGTGCCAGCAGACGGTCAACAACTAATGAAAAACTGTTTTTT | CASRRSTTNEKLFF
NA | TRBJ2-3 | NA | TRBV10-1 | TGCGCCAGCGAGAAGGTCCCCCCGGACAGACCGGTGCCAGATACGCAGTATTTT | CASEKVPPDRPVPDTQYF
NA | TRBJ2-4 | once | TRBV7-2 | TGTGCCAGCAGCTTAAATCCAACAGCTTTCAAAAACATTCAGTACTTC | CASSLNPTAFKNIQYF
TRBD2 | TRBJ2-1 | NA | TRBV19 | TGTGCTAGTAACACTGGTAGCGGGAGCTATGAGCAGTTCTTC | CASNTGSGSYEQFF
NA | TRBJ1-4 | NA | TRBV7-2 | TGTGCCAGCAGCCCCCCTTCTGAAAAACTGTTTTTT | CASSPPSEKLFF
TRBD1 | TRBJ1-2 | NA | TRBV2 | TGTGCCAGCGGAGACAGGGGGTCGGGGAACTATGGCTACACCTTC | CASGDRGSGNYGYTF
TRBD1 | TRBJ1-1 | NA | TRBV6-5 | TGTGCCAGCAGTTATACCGGACAGGGCGCTGAAGCTTTCTTT | CASSYTGQGAEAFF
NA | TRBJ1-1 | NA | TRBV7-8 | TGTGCCAGCAGCTTCTGGGCCGGGACATCGAACACTGAAGCTTTCTTT | CASSFWAGTSNTEAFF
TRBD1 | TRBJ1-4 | NA | TRBV6-5 | TGTGCCAGTTCTAGTGGACAGGGGAATGAAAAACTGTTTTTT | CASSSGQGNEKLFF
NA | TRBJ1-2 | NA | TRBV7-2 | TGTGCCAGCAGCCCCATTCGGGGGGGGAACTATGGCTACACCTTC | CASSPIRGGNYGYTF
TRBD1 | TRBJ2-3 | NA | TRBV19 | TGTGCCAGTACTCCCCGACAGGGCAGCACAGATACGCAGTATTTT | CASTPRQGSTDTQYF
TRBD1 | TRBJ1-2 | NA | TRBV4-3 | TGCGCCAGCAGCCAAGGAGCCCCAGGGACAGGGGGCTATGGCTACACCTTC | CASSQGAPGTGGYGYTF
NA | TRBJ2-7 | NA | TRBV14 | TGTGCCAGCAGCCAAGCGGGTCCCCCGTACGAGCAGTACTTC | CASSQAGPPYEQYF
NA | TRBJ2-7 | few | TRBV6-2/TRBV6-3 | TGTGCCAGCAGTAATACTAGGTACGAGCAGTACTTC | CASSNTRYEQYF
NA | TRBJ1-2 | NA | TRBV11-2 | TGTGCCAGCAGCCCTCCCCCGAGCAGGCTCTATGGCTACACCTTC | CASSPPPSRLYGYTF
NA | TRBJ2-3 | NA | TRBV27 | TGTGCCAGCAGTCACGATCCGGGAGCAGATACGCAGTATTTT | CASSHDPGADTQYF
NA | TRBJ2-7 | NA | TRBV7-2 | TGTGCCAGCAGCTTAGTCATTTACGAGCAGTACTTC | CASSLVIYEQYF
NA | TRBJ1-1 | NA | TRBV19 | TGTGCCAGTAGATTAACAGGGAACACTGAAGCTTTCTTT | CASRLTGNTEAFF
NA | TRBJ1-3 | NA | TRBV6-6 | TGTGCCAGCAGTCACGGGTCCATCTCTGGAAACACCATATATTTT | CASSHGSISGNTIYF
TRBD1 | TRBJ2-1 | NA | TRBV28 | TGTGCCAGCAGGGGACAGATAGCATCCGAGCAGTTCTTC | CASRGQIASEQFF
TRBD1 | TRBJ1-5 | NA | TRBV18 | TGTGCCAGCTCACCTCAGGGGGGAGGTCAGCCCCAGCATTTT | CASSPQGGGQPQHF
NA | TRBJ2-2 | NA | TRBV21-1 | TGTGCCAGCAGCAAGCGCAAGCCGAACACCGGGGAGCTGTTTTTT | CASSKRKPNTGELFF
NA | TRBJ2-1 | NA | TRBV5-6 | TGTGCCAGCAGCTTCAATGGTCTCGGTAACAACCACAGAAATGAGCAGTTCTTC | CASSFNGLGNNHRNEQFF
NA | TRBJ1-5 | NA | TRBV27 | TGTGCCAGCTCTGGGCGGGTTAATCAGCCCCAGCATTTT | CASSGRVNQPQHF
NA | TRBJ2-3 | once | TRBV18 | TGTGCCAGCTCGTTCGTAGCGGCCCGCACAGATACGCAGTATTTT | CASSFVAARTDTQYF
NA | TRBJ1-1 | NA | TRBV19 | TGTGCCAGTAGTCCGGGCTTTGGGGGGGGAGGGAACACTGAAGCTTTCTTT | CASSPGFGGGGNTEAFF
NA | TRBJ2-1 | NA | TRBV30 | TGTGCCTGGAACGGTAAGGGGCTAGGAGATGAGCAGTTCTTC | CAWNGKGLGDEQFF
NA | TRBJ2-5 | NA | TRBV10-2 | TGCGCCAGCAGCGGAGGACAGAGCGAGACCCAGTACTTC | CASSGGQSETQYF
TRBD2 | TRBJ2-7 | NA | TRBV19 | TGTGCCAGTAGTTCGAGACTAGCGGGAGGGCCAGAGGGCCACTACGAGCAGTACTTC | CASSSRLAGGPEGHYEQYF
NA | TRBJ1-2 | NA | TRBV7-6 | TGTGCCAGCAGCCAACCGGGGGGGGGTGGCTACACCTTC | CASSQPGGGGYTF
NA | TRBJ1-3 | NA | TRBV12-5 | TGTGCTAGTGGTTTATCGGGAGGAAACACCATATATTTT | CASGLSGGNTIYF
NA | TRBJ2-3 | NA | TRBV7-3 | TGTGCCAGCAGCCTACTCGGCGGAGGGGGCACAGATACGCAGTATTTT | CASSLLGGGGTDTQYF
NA | TRBJ1-2 | few | TRBV24-1 | TGTGCCACCAGTGATGGGACTCCTAGGGGCTACACCTTC | CATSDGTPRGYTF
NA | TRBJ1-6 | NA | TRBV2 | TGTGCCAGCAGTGATGGCTTTGATTCACCCCTCCACTTT | CASSDGFDSPLHF
NA | TRBJ2-2 | NA | TRBV7-3 | TGTGCCAGCAGCTTACAAGGGGCCCAGCTCCTGAACACCGGGGAGCTGTTTTTT | CASSLQGAQLLNTGELFF
NA | TRBJ1-4 | NA | TRBV28 | TGTGCCAGCAGTTTACAGGGGCAGCGTGAAAAACTGTTTTTT | CASSLQGQREKLFF
NA | TRBJ1-2 | NA | TRBV2 | TGTGCCAGCAGTGGGTACGGACTCCTAGGCTACACCTTC | CASSGYGLLGYTF
TRBD2 | TRBJ2-1 | NA | TRBV20-1 | TGCAGTGCCAGTAGGCGGGAGCCCGGTGAGCAGTTCTTC | CSASRREPGEQFF
TRBD2 | TRBJ2-3 | NA | TRBV7-2 | TGTGCCAGCAGCTTCGATAGCGGGGGGATGGGAGATACGCAGTATTTT | CASSFDSGGMGDTQYF
TRBD1 | TRBJ1-3 | NA | TRBV7-2 | TGTGCCAGCAGCCCCAGGACAGGAACTGGAAACACCATATATTTT | CASSPRTGTGNTIYF
NA | TRBJ2-5 | NA | TRBV7-2 | TGTGCCAGCAGCTTAGCGCCCATACACGAGACCCAGTACTTC | CASSLAPIHETQYF
NA | TRBJ1-1 | NA | TRBV20-1 | TGCAGTGTCGGTCTGAACACTGAAGCTTTCTTT | CSVGLNTEAFF
NA | TRBJ1-5 | NA | TRBV7-8 | TGTGCCAGCAGCTTTGCAGGCGGCAATCAGCCCCAGCATTTT | CASSFAGGNQPQHF
TRBD1 | TRBJ2-5 | NA | TRBV18 | TGTGCCAGCTCATCCGGGACAGGGGTGGAGACCCAGTACTTC | CASSSGTGVETQYF